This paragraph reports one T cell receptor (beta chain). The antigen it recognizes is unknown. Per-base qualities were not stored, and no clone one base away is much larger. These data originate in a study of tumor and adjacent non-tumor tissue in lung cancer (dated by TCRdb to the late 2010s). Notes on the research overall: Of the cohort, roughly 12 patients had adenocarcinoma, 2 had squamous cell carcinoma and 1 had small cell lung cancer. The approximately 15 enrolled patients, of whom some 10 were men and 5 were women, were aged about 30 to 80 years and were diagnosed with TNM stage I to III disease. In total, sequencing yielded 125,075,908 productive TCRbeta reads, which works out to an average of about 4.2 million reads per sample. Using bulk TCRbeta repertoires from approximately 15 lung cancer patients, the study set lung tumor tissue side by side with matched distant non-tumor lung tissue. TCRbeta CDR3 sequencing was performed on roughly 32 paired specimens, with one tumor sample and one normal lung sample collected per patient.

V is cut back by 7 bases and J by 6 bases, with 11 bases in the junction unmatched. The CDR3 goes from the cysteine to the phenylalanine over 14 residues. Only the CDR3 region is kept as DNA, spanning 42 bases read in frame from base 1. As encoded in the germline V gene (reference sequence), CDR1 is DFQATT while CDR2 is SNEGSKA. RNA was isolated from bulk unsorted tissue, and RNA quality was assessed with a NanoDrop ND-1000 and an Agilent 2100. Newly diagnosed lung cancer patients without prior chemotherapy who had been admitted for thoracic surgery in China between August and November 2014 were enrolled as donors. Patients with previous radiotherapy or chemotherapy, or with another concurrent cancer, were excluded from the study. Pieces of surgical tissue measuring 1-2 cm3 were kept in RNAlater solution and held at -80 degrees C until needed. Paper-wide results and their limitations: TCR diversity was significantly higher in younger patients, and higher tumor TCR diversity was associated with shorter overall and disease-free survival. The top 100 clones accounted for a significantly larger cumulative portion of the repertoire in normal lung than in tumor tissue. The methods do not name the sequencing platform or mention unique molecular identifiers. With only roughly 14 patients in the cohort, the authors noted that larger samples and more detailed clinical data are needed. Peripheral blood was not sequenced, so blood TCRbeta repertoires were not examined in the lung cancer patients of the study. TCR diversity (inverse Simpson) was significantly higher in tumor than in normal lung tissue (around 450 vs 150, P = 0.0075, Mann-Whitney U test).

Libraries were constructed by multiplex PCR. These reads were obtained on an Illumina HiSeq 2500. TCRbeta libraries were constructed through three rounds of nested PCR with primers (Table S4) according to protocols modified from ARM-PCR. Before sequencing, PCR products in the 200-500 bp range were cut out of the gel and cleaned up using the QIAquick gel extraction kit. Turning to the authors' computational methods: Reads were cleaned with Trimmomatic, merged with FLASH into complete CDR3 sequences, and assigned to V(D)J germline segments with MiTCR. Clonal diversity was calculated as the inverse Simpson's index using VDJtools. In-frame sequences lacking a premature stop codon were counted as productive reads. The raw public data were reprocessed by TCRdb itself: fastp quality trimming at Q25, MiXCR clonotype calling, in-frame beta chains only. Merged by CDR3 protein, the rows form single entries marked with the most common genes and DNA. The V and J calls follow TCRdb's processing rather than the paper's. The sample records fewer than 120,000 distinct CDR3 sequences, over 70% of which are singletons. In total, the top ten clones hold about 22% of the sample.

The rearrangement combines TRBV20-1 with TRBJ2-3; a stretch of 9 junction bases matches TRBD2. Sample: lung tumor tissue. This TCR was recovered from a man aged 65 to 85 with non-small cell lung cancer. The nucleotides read TGCAGTGTCCGAACGGGACTAGCTTTGGATACGCAGTATTTT. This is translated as CSVRTGLALDTQYF.